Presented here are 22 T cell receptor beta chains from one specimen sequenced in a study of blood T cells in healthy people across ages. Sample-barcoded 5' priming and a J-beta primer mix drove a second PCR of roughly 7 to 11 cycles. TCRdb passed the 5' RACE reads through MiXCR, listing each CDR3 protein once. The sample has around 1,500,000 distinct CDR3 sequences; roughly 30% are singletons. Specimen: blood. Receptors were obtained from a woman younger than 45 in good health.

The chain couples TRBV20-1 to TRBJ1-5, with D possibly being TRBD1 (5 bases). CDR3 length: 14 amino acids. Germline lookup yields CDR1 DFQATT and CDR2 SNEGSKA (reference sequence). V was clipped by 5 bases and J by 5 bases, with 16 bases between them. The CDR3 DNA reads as TGCAGTGCTGTCCTTCCCGGGACCTATCAGCCCCAGCATTTT. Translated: CSAVLPGTYQPQHF.

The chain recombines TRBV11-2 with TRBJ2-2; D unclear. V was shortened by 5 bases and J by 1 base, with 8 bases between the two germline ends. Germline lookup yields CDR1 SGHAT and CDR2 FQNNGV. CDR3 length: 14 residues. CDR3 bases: TGTGCCAGCAGCCGATACATGAACACCGGGGAGCTGTTTTTT. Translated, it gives CASSRYMNTGELFF.

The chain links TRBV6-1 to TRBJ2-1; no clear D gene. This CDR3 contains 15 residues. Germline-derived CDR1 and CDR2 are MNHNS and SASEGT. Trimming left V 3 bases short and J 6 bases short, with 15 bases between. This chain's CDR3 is CASSESGWATNEQFF. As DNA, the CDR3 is TGTGCCAGCAGTGAGTCTGGTTGGGCGACCAATGAGCAGTTCTTC.

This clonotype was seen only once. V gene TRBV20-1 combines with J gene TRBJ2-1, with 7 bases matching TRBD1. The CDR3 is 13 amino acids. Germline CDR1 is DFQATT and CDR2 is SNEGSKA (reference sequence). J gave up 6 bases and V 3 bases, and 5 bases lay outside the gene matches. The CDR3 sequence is CSASDRVGNEQFF. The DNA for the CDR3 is TGCAGTGCTAGTGACAGGGTGGGCAATGAGCAGTTCTTC.

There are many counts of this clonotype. The CDR3 is CASSRTQPYEQYF. CDR3 coding DNA: TGTGCCAGCAGCAGGACCCAACCCTACGAGCAGTACTTC. The V and J genes are TRBV27 and TRBJ2-7; no reliable D call. V lost 6 bases and J lost 2, with 11 bases in between. The germline V gene encodes CDR1 MNHEY and CDR2 SMNVEV (reference sequence). The CDR3 consists of 13 residues.

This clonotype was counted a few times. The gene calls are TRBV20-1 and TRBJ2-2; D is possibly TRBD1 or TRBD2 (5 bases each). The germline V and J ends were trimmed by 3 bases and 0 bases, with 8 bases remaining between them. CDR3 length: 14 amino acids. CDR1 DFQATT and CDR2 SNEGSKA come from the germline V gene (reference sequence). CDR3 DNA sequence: TGCAGTGCTAGGGGGGTCTCGAACACCGGGGAGCTGTTTTTT. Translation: CSARGVSNTGELFF.

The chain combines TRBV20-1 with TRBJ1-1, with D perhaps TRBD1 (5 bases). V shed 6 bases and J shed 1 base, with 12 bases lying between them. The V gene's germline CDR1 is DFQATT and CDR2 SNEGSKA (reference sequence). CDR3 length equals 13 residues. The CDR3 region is CSAFSQGNTEAFF. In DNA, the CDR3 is TGCAGTGCGTTCTCGCAGGGGAACACTGAAGCTTTCTTT.

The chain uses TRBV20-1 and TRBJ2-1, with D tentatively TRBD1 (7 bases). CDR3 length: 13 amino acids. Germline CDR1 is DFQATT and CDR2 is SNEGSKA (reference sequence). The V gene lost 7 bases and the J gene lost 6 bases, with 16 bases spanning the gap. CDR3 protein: CSVKTGRSNEQFF. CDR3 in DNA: TGCAGTGTCAAGACAGGGAGGAGCAATGAGCAGTTCTTC.

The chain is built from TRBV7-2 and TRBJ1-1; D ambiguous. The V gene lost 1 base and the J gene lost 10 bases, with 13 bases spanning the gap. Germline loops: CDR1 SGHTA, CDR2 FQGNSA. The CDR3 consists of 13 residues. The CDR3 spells CASSLEVGQPAFF. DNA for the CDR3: TGTGCCAGCAGCTTAGAGGTCGGGCAGCCAGCTTTCTTT.

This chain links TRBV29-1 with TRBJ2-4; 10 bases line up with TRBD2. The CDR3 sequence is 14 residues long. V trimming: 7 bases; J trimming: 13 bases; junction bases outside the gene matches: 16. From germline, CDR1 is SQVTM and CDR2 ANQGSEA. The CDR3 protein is CSATSGYTYNEQYF. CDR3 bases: TGCAGCGCGACTAGCGGGTATACCTACAATGAGCAGTACTTC.

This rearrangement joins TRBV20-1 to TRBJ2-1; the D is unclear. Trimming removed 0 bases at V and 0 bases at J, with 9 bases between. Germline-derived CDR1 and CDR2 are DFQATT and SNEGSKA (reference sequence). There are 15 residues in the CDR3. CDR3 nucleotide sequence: TGCAGTGCTAGAGATCCCGCCAGCTCCTACAATGAGCAGTTCTTC. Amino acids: CSARDPASSYNEQFF.

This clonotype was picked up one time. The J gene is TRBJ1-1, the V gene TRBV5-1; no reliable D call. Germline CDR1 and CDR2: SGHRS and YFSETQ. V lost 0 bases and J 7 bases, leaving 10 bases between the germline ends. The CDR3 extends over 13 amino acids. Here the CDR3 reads CASSLAPLLEAFF. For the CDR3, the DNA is TGCGCCAGCAGCTTGGCACCGCTTCTTGAAGCTTTCTTT. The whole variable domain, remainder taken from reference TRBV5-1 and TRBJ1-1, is KAGVTQTPRYLIKTRGQQVTLSCSPISGHRSVSWYQQTPGQGLQFLFEYFSETQRNKGNFPGRFSGRQFSNSRSEMNVSTLELGDSALYLCASSLAPLLEAFFGQGTRLTVV.

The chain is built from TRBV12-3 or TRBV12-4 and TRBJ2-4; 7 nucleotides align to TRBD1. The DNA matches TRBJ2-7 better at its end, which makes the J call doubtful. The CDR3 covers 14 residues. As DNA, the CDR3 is TGTGCCAGCAGTTCCTCGTCTACAGGGGACGAGCAGTACTTC. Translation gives CASSSSSTGDEQYF.

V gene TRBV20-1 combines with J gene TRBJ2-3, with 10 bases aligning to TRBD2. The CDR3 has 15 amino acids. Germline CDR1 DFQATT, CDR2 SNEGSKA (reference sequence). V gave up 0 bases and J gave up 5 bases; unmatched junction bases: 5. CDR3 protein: CSARDPRLAGDTQYF. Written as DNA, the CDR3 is TGCAGTGCTAGAGACCCGAGACTAGCGGGAGATACGCAGTATTTT.

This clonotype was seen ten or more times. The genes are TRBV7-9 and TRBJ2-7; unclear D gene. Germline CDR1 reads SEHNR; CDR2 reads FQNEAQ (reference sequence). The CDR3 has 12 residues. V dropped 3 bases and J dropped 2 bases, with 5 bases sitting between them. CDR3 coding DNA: TGTGCCAGCAGCTTTGCCCCCTACGAGCAGTACTTC. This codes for CASSFAPYEQYF.

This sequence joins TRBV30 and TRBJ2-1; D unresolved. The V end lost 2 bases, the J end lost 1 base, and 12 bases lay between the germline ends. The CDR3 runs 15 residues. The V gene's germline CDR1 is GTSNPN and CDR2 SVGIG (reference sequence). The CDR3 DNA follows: TGTGCCTGGAGTTTAGCTCGAAGGTCCTACAATGAGCAGTTCTTC. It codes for CAWSLARRSYNEQFF.

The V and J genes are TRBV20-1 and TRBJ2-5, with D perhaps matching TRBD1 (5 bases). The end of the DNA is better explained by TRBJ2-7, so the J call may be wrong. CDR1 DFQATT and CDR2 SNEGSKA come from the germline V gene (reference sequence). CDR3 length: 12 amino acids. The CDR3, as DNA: TGCAGTGCCCCCAGGGCCCCGAGCGAGCAGTACTTC. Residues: CSAPRAPSEQYF.

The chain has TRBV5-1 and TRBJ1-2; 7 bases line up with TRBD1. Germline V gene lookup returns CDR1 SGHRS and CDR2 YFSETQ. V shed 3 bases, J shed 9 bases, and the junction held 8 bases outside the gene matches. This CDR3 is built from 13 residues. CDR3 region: CASSSDREWSYTF. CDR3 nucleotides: TGCGCCAGCAGCTCCGACAGGGAGTGGAGCTACACCTTC.

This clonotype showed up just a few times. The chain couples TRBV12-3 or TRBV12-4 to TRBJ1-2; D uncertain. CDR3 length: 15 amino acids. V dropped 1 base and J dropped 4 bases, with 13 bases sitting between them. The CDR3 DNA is TGTGCCAGCAGTTTAGAGGCGCGGGCAGCCTATGGCTACACCTTC. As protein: CASSLEARAAYGYTF.

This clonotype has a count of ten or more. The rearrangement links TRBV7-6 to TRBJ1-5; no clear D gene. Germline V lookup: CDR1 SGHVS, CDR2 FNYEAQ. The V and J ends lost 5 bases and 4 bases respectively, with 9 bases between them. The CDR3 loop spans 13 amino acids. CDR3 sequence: CASSPSENQPQHF. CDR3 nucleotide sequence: TGTGCCAGCAGCCCCAGCGAGAATCAGCCCCAGCATTTT.

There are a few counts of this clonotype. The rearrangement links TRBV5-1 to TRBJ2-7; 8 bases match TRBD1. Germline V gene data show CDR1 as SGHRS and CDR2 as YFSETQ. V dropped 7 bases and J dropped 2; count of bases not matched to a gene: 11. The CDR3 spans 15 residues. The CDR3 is CASALGWDRTYEQYF. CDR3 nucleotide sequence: TGCGCCAGCGCTCTAGGGTGGGACAGGACCTACGAGCAGTACTTC.

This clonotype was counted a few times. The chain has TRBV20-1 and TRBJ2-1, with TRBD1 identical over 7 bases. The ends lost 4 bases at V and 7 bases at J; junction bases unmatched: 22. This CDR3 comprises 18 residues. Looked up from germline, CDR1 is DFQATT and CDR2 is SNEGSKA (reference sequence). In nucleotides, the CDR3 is TGCAGTGCTAACAGGGGCCCAGTGGTTACCCGACTGAGGAATGAGCAGTTCTTC. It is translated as CSANRGPVVTRLRNEQFF.